This T cell receptor (beta chain) was identified in a study of blood T cell repertoires in COVID-19. This CDR3 contains 15 residues. Losses at the gene ends were 4 bases for V and 1 base for J; bases not matched to a gene: 6. Germline assignment: CDR1 SNHLY and CDR2 FYNNEI. The repertoire was sequenced with immunoSEQ multiplex PCR; TCRdb's copy has only in-frame clones and lacks some. Found here are 300,000 to 350,000 clones, 88% of them singletons; the top ten hold 1.6%. Patients in Seattle were enrolled during active infection, then followed longitudinally. The sequence derives from a woman in her 30s with COVID-19, enrolled during active disease. This sequence joins TRBV2 and TRBJ2-7; 8 bases are a match to TRBD1. The sequenced material came from peripheral blood. In nucleotides, the CDR3 is TGTGCCAGCAGTGGGGGGACAGGTCCTTCCTACGAGCAGTACTTC. This gives the protein CASSGGTGPSYEQYF.